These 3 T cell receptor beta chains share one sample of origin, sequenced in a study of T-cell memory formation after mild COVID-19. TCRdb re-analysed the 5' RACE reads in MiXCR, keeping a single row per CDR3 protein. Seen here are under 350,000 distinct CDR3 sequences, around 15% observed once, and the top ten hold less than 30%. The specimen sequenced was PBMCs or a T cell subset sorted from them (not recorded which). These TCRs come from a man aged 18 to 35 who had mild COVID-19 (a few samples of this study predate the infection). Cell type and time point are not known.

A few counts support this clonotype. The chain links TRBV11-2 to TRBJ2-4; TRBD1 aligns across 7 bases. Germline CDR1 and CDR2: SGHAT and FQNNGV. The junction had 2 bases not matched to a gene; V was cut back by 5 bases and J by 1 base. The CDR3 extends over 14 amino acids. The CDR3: CASSMTGAKNIQYF. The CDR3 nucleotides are TGTGCCAGCAGCATGACAGGGGCCAAAAACATTCAGTACTTC. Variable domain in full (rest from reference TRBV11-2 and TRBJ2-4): EAGVAQSPRYKIIEKRQSVAFWCNPISGHATLYWYQQILGQGPKLLIQFQNNGVVDDSQLPKDRFSAERLKGVDSTLKIQPAKLEDSAVYLCASSMTGAKNIQYFGAGTRLSVL.

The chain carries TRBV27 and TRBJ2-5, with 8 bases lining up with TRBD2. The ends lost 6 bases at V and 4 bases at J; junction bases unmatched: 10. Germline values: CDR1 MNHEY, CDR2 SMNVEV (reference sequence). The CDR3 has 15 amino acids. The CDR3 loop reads CASSSPGTRGETQYF. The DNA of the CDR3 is TGTGCCAGCAGCAGTCCCGGGACTAGAGGAGAGACCCAGTACTTC.

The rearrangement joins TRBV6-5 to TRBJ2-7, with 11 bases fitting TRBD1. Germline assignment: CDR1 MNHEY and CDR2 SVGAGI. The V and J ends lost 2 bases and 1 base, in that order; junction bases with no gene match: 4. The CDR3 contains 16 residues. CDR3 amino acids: CASSYGTGGASYEQYF. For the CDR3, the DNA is TGTGCCAGCAGTTACGGGACAGGGGGTGCATCCTACGAGCAGTACTTC.